These T cell receptor beta chains were read from a single sample in a study of blood T cell repertoires in COVID-19. The assay was immunoSEQ multiplex PCR, and TCRdb's table has in-frame clones only and misses some. The profile shows over 150,000 clones, 90% of them singletons. Sequenced material: peripheral blood. All receptors derive from a man in his forties or fifties with acute or convalescent COVID-19. CDR3s include the opening cysteine and the closing phenylalanine or tryptophan. Fields, in order: J gene, V gene, CDR3 protein.

>TRBJ1-3|TRBV4-3
CASSQVYGTGGNTIYF
>TRBJ2-7|TRBV6-5
CASSLAGGHEQYF
>TRBJ1-6|TRBV3-1/TRBV3-2
CASSQGDRADSPLHF
>TRBJ1-6|TRBV18
CASSLQEDNSPLHF
>TRBJ2-1|TRBV27
CASTRGNNEQFF
>TRBJ2-7|TRBV3-1/TRBV3-2
CASSERGTYEQYF
>TRBJ2-7|TRBV7-9
CASSPGGGPEQYF
>TRBJ1-1|TRBV27
CASSLRRGSGTEAFF
>TRBJ2-7|TRBV9
CASSVLGSLPSEQYF
>TRBJ2-7|TRBV11-2
CASSSGLAGGYEQYF
>TRBJ2-2|TRBV5-4
CASSLVTAGGELFF
>TRBJ1-1|TRBV6-5
CASSRAGQMNTEAFF
>TRBJ2-5|TRBV13
CASSPEGLPGTQYF
>TRBJ2-7|TRBV7-9
CASSLGNGGYEQYF
>TRBJ1-2|TRBV11-2
CASSLQSYGYTF
>TRBJ1-6|TRBV6-2/TRBV6-3
CASSFGQGQSPLHF
>TRBJ1-4|TRBV18
CASSPDRGAEKLFF
>TRBJ1-1|TRBV7-9
CASGQHGEAFF
>TRBJ2-2|TRBV10-3
CAISDQFTPPTGNTGELFF
>TRBJ1-5|TRBV28
CASSLWGSGQPQHF
>TRBJ1-2|TRBV28
CASSLSDRAGYTF
>TRBJ2-2|TRBV20-1
CSASRGLGTGELFF
>TRBJ2-5|TRBV27
CASSYGQGQETQYF
>TRBJ1-3|TRBV4-1
CASSQIDRGGNTIYF
>TRBJ2-3|TRBV4-1
CASSQERDRGDTQYF
>TRBJ2-5|TRBV11-2
CASSSGTAQYF
>TRBJ2-3|TRBV7-2
CASSLVSTDTQYF
>TRBJ2-1|TRBV11-2
CASSLDLARREQFF
>TRBJ1-5|TRBV19
CASSIAAGAIRAQHF
>TRBJ1-5|TRBV24-1
CATSDGDRGGNQPQHF
>TRBJ2-5|TRBV14
CASSHTGGPGTQYF
>TRBJ1-6|TRBV4-3
CASSQDRTSNNSPLHF
>TRBJ1-6|TRBV19
CASRPDRRNSPLHF
>TRBJ1-5|TRBV28
CASISGNQPQHF
>TRBJ2-3|TRBV11-2
CASGWRVFTDTQYF
>TRBJ2-1|TRBV5-1
CASSLEGAYLGPVF
>TRBJ2-7|TRBV6-6
CASSSGGASYEQYF
>TRBJ2-1|TRBV5-5
CASSLGLTRSYNEQFF
>TRBJ2-1|TRBV19
CASSQHPTGSSYNEQFF
>TRBJ2-7|TRBV19
CASSTTGSEQYF
>TRBJ2-2|TRBV6-1
CASSEQRSNTGELFF
>TRBJ2-7|TRBV14
CASSRPGHKHYEQYF
>TRBJ1-3|TRBV7-9
CASSLGQGRGTIYF
>TRBJ1-4|TRBV27
CASSFLGFRKLFF
>TRBJ1-4|TRBV9
CASSEAQGTVNEKLFF
>TRBJ2-5|TRBV4-2
CASSQGGRGETQYF